Below, 9 T cell receptor beta chains from the same sample are listed, as sequenced in a study of blood T cells in healthy people across ages. A second roughly 7 to 12 cycle PCR used barcoded and J-beta primers. TCRdb called the 5' RACE reads again in MiXCR, with one record for every CDR3 protein. Of 650,000 to 1,000,000 distinct CDR3 sequences in the sample, about 37% were seen once. Sequenced material: blood. The receptors were sampled from a man aged 18 to 29 in good health.

This clonotype has only one observation. This chain uses TRBV5-1 with TRBJ1-1, with 8 bases matching TRBD1. CDR1 is SGHRS, CDR2 YFSETQ, per germline. V was pared by 4 bases and J by 3 bases, with 20 bases of the junction left unmatched. The CDR3 covers 19 residues. For the CDR3, the DNA is TGCGCCAGCAGCCCCCCGCGGACAGGGAGCTTTTTAAGGGACACTGAAGCTTTCTTT. Translation: CASSPPRTGSFLRDTEAFF. The complete variable domain, with remaining parts taken from reference TRBV5-1 and TRBJ1-1, reads KAGVTQTPRYLIKTRGQQVTLSCSPISGHRSVSWYQQTPGQGLQFLFEYFSETQRNKGNFPGRFSGRQFSNSRSEMNVSTLELGDSALYLCASSPPRTGSFLRDTEAFFGQGTRLTVV.

Comment on this clonotype: Given a much more abundant clone one base away, this may be a read error. The chain is built from TRBV30 and TRBJ2-1; D is undetermined. The CDR3 is made up of 11 amino acids. The V gene's germline CDR1 is GTSNPN and CDR2 SVGIG (reference sequence). Trimming pared 3 bases from V and 10 bases from J, leaving 10 bases between. The CDR3 sequence is CAWSGSYEQFF. For the CDR3, the DNA is TGTGCCTGGAGCGGCAGCTACGAGCAGTTCTTC.

This clonotype was detected only a few times. The chain is built from TRBV20-1 and TRBJ1-2; D gene unclear. V lost 3 bases, J lost 3 bases, and 8 bases lay in between. This CDR3 spans 12 amino acids. Germline assignment: CDR1 DFQATT and CDR2 SNEGSKA (reference sequence). The CDR3, as DNA: TGCAGTGCTAGCACGGACCACTATGGCTACACCTTC. Amino acids: CSASTDHYGYTF.

The rearrangement links TRBV7-2 to TRBJ2-1; TRBD2 aligns across 11 bases. This CDR3 has 15 residues. Unmatched junction bases numbered 8, after V lost 5 bases and J lost 8 bases. Germline CDR1 is SGHTA and CDR2 is FQGNSA. CDR3 in DNA: TGTGCCAGCAGCGTTAGCGGGGGGGCCCAAGATGAGCAGTTCTTC. Translating gives CASSVSGGAQDEQFF.

The chain joins TRBV6-6 to TRBJ1-5; D gene ambiguous. The CDR3 spans 14 residues. The germline V and J ends were trimmed by 7 bases and 1 base, with 11 bases remaining between them. Germline V gene sequence: CDR1 MNHNY, CDR2 SVGAGI (reference sequence). CDR3 nucleotide sequence: TGTGCCAGCACCTACACGGCAAGCAATCAGCCCCAGCATTTT. Protein: CASTYTASNQPQHF.

The chain couples TRBV7-2 to TRBJ2-7, with TRBD1 matching 9 bases. The V and J ends lost 2 bases and 3 bases, in that order; junction bases with no gene match: 5. The V gene's germline CDR1 is SGHTA and CDR2 FQGNSA. This CDR3 has 15 amino acids. This CDR3 reads CASSLRGQGNYEQYF. CDR3 sequence (DNA): TGTGCCAGCAGCTTACGAGGACAGGGGAACTACGAGCAGTACTTC.

V gene TRBV19 combines with J gene TRBJ1-5; D perhaps matches TRBD1 (5 bases). The V and J ends lost 1 base and 3 bases respectively, with 13 bases between them. The CDR3 sequence is 16 residues long. The germline gives CDR1 LNHDA, CDR2 SQIVND (reference sequence). The CDR3 DNA reads as TGTGCCAGTAGTATAGTCCGGGGGTGGGACAATCAGCCCCAGCATTTT. It is translated as CASSIVRGWDNQPQHF.

This clonotype was seen repeatedly, ten times or more. CDR3 region: CASSSRHRDGTDTQYF. CDR3 nucleotides: TGTGCCAGCAGTTCAAGACACCGGGACGGCACAGATACGCAGTATTTT. The chain couples TRBV12-3 or TRBV12-4 to TRBJ2-3, with D possibly being TRBD1 or TRBD2 (5 bases each). This CDR3 spans 16 amino acids. Trimming removed 4 bases from V and 1 base from J, with 15 bases in between.

Of note for this clonotype: The germline gene is not matched at one end of the junction; a read error may be the cause. The V call is TRBV7-7, the J call TRBJ2-1; D call uncertain. The germline CDR1 and CDR2 sequences are SSHAT and FNYEAQ (reference sequence). The CDR3 is 14 residues long. Here the CDR3 DNA reads TGTGCTAGCAGCTTAGACCAGAACTCGAGCGAGCAGTTCTTC. This encodes CASSLDQNSSEQFF.